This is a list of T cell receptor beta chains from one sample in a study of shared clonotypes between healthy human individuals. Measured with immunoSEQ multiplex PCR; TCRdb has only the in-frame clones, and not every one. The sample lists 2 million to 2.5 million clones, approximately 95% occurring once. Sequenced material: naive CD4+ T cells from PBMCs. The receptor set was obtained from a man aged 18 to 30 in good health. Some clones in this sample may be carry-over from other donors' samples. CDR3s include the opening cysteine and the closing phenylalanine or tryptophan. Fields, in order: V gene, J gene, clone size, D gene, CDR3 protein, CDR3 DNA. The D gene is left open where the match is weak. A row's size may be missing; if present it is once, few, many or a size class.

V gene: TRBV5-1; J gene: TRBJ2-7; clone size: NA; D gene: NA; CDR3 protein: CASSLWLIGGAQSYEQYF; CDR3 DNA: TGCGCCAGCAGCTTGTGGTTGATAGGAGGAGCTCAATCCTACGAGCAGTACTTC
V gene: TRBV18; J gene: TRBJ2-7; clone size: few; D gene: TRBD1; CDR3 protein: CASSPDRGEQYF; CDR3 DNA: TGTGCCAGCTCACCGGACAGGGGCGAGCAGTACTTC
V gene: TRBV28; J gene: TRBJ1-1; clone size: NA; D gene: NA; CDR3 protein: CASSLSSSEAFF; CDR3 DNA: TGTGCCAGCAGTTTATCTTCATCGGAAGCTTTCTTT
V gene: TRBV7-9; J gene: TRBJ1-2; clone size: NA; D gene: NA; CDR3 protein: CASSPGPVYGYTF; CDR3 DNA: TGTGCCAGCAGCCCCGGGCCTGTCTATGGCTACACCTTC
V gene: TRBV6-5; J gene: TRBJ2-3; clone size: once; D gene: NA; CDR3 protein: CASSFLGTDTQYF; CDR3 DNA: TGTGCCAGCAGTTTCTTGGGCACAGATACGCAGTATTTT
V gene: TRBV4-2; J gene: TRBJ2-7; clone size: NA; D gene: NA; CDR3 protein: CASSQDPGLPPYEQYF; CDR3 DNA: TGTGCCAGCAGCCAAGACCCGGGCCTCCCGCCCTACGAGCAGTACTTC
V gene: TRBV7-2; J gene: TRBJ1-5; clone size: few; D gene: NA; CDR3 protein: CASSSFDQPQHF; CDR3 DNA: TGTGCCAGCAGCTCCTTTGATCAGCCCCAGCATTTT
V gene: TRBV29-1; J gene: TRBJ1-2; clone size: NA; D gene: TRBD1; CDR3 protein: CSVHTPGQGEGYTF; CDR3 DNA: TGCAGCGTTCATACACCGGGACAGGGGGAAGGCTACACCTTC
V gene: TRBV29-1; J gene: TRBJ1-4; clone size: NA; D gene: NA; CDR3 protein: CSVEDRTEKLFF; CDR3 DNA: TGCAGCGTTGAGGACAGAACGGAAAAACTGTTTTTT
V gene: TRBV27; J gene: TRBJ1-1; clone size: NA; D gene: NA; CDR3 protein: CASSLKPRGSPRNTEAFF; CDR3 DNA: TGTGCCAGCAGTTTAAAGCCCCGGGGCAGCCCAAGGAACACTGAAGCTTTCTTT
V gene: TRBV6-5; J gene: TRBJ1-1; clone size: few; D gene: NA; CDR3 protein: CASSYSGGNTEAFF; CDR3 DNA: TGTGCCAGCAGTTACTCGGGGGGAAACACTGAAGCTTTCTTT
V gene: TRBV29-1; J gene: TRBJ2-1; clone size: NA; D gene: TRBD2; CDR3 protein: CSVEDLFGSGTPSSYNEQFF; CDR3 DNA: TGCAGCGTTGAAGATCTTTTTGGTAGCGGGACCCCCAGCTCCTACAATGAGCAGTTCTTC
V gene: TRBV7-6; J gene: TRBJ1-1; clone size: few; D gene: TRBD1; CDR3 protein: CASSRGGLSTEAFF; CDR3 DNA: TGTGCCAGCAGCCGAGGGGGCTTGAGCACTGAAGCTTTCTTT
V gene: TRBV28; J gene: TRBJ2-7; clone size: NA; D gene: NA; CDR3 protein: CASSPYQGKREQYF; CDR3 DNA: TGTGCCAGCAGTCCTTACCAGGGTAAACGCGAGCAGTACTTC
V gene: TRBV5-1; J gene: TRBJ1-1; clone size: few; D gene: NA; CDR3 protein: CASSLEGSTEAFF; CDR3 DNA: TGCGCCAGCAGCTTGGAGGGGAGCACTGAAGCTTTCTTT
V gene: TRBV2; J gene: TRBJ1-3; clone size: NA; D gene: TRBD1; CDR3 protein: CASRGQIGNTIYF; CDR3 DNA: TGTGCCAGCAGGGGACAGATTGGAAACACCATATATTTT
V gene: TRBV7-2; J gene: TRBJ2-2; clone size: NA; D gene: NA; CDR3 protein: CASSLGSQNTGELFF; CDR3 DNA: TGTGCCAGCAGCTTAGGTAGTCAGAACACCGGGGAGCTGTTTTTT
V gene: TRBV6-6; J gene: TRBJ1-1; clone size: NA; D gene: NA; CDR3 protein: CASSYRGNTEAFF; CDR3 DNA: TGTGCCAGCAGTTACCGCGGGAACACTGAAGCTTTCTTT
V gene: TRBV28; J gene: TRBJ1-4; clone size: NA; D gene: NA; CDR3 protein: CASSPGDRRGELFF; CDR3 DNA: TGTGCCAGCAGTCCCGGGGACCGGAGAGGCGAACTGTTTTTT
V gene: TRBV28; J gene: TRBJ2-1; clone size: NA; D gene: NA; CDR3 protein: CASMSSYNEQFF; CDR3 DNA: TGTGCCAGCATGAGCTCCTACAATGAGCAGTTCTTC
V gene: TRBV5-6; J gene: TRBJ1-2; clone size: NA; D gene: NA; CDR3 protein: CASSYSPSILGYGYTF; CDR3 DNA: TGTGCCAGCAGCTACTCCCCCAGCATTCTTGGCTATGGCTACACCTTC
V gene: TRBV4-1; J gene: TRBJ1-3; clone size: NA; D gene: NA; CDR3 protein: CASSDPPREAGNTIYF; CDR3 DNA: TGCGCCAGCAGCGACCCACCGAGAGAAGCTGGAAACACCATATATTTT
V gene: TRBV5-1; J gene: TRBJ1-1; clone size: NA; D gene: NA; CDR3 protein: CASSGGRFTEAFF; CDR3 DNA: TGCGCCAGCAGTGGGGGCAGGTTCACTGAAGCTTTCTTT
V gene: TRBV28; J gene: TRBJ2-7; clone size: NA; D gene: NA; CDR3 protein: CASSSAEVWGEQYF; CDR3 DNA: TGTGCCAGCAGTTCCGCGGAGGTCTGGGGCGAGCAGTACTTC
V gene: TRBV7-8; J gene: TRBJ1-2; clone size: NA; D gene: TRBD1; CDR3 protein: CASSSDRVSYGYTF; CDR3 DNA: TGTGCCAGCAGCTCGGACAGGGTATCCTATGGCTACACCTTC
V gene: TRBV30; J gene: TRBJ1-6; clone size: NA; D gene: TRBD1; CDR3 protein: CAWSVRQGGFFRSPLHF; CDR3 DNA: TGTGCCTGGAGTGTACGTCAGGGGGGTTTCTTTAGGTCACCCCTCCACTTT
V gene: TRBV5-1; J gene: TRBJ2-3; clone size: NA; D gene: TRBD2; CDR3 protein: CASSLIAVIAGGTDTQYF; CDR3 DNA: TGCGCCAGCAGCCTCATTGCCGTTATAGCGGGAGGCACAGATACGCAGTATTTT
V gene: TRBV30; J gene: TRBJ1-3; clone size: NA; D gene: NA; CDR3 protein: CAWSEWGSGNTIYF; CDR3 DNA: TGTGCCTGGAGTGAGTGGGGGTCTGGAAACACCATATATTTT
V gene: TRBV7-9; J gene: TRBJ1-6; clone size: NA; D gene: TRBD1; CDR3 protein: CASSFWDRDSPLHF; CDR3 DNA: TGTGCCAGCAGCTTCTGGGACAGGGATTCACCCCTCCACTTT
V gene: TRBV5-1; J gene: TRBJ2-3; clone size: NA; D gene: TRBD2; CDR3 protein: CASSRSTSGTHTQYF; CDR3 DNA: TGCGCCAGCAGCAGATCGACTAGCGGGACCCATACGCAGTATTTT
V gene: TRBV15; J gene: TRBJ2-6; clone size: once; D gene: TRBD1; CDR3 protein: CATSGHTGGWPGANVLTF; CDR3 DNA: TGTGCCACCAGCGGACACACAGGGGGCTGGCCTGGGGCCAACGTCCTGACTTTC
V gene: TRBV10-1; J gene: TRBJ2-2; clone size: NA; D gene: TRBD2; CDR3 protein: CASRVAGNAGELFF; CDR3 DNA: TGCGCCAGCAGGGTAGCGGGAAACGCCGGGGAGCTGTTTTTT
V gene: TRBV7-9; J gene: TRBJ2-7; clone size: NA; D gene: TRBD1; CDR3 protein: CASSFGGQSYEQYF; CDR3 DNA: TGTGCCAGCAGCTTTGGGGGACAGTCCTACGAGCAGTACTTC
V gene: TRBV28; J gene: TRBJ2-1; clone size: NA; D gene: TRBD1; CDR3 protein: CASISGGEVGEQFF; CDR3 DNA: TGTGCCAGTATTTCAGGGGGCGAGGTGGGTGAGCAGTTCTTC
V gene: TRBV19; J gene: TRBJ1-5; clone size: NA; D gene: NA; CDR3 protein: CASSPTVGSNQPQHF; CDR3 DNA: TGTGCCAGTAGTCCAACGGTCGGTAGCAATCAGCCCCAGCATTTT
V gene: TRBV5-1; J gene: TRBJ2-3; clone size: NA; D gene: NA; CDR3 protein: CASSLDYSGTVPDTQYF; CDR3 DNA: TGCGCCAGCAGCTTGGATTACTCAGGGACCGTCCCAGATACGCAGTATTTT
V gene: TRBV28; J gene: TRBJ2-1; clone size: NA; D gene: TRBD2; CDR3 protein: CASSSSGSGDNEQFF; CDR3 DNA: TGTGCCAGCAGTTCGAGCGGGAGTGGGGACAATGAGCAGTTCTTC
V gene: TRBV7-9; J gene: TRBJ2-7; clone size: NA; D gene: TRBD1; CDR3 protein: CASSLSSTGNSYEQYF; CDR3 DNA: TGTGCCAGCAGCTTATCCTCGACAGGGAACTCCTACGAGCAGTACTTC
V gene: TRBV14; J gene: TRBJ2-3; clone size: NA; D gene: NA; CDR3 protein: CASSQELQYSTDTQYF; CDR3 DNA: TGTGCCAGCAGCCAAGAGTTACAGTATTCTACAGATACGCAGTATTTT
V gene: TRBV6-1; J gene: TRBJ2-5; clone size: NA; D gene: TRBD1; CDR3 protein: CASSEAAGTGYQETQYF; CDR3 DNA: TGTGCCAGCAGTGAAGCAGCCGGGACAGGGTACCAAGAGACCCAGTACTTC
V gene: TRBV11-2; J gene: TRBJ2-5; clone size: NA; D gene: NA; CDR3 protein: CASSSQGGGETQYF; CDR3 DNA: TGTGCCAGCAGTTCCCAGGGTGGCGGGGAGACCCAGTACTTC
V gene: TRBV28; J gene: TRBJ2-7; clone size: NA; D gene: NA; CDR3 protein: CASSPGGGGLLGEQYF; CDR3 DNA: TGTGCCAGCAGTCCAGGTGGTGGCGGTTTACTTGGGGAGCAGTACTTC
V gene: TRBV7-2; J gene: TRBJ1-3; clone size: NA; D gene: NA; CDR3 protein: CASSLAGNSGNTIYF; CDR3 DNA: TGTGCCAGCAGCTTAGCAGGGAACTCTGGAAACACCATATATTTT
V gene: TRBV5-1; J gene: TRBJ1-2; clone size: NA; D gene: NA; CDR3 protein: CASRDSDNYGYTF; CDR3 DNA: TGCGCCAGCAGGGACAGTGATAACTATGGCTACACCTTC
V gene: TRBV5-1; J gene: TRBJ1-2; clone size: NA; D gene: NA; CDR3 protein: CASSITGQDGYTF; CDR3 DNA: TGCGCCAGCAGCATAACAGGGCAGGATGGCTACACCTTC
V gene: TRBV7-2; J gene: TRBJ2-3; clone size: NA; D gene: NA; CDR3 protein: CASSLDGPGYTQYF; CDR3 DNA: TGTGCCAGCAGCTTAGACGGCCCGGGCTATACGCAGTATTTT
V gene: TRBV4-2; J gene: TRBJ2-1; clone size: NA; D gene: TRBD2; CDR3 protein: CAAGVSYNEQFF; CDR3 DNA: TGTGCCGCGGGGGTCTCCTACAATGAGCAGTTCTTC
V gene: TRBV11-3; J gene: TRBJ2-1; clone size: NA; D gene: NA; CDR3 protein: CASSLESRSNNEQFF; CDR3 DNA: TGTGCCAGCAGCTTAGAGTCTCGATCCAACAATGAGCAGTTCTTC
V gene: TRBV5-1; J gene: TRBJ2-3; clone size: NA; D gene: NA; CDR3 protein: CASSLYTADTQYF; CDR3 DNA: TGCGCCAGCAGCTTGTATACAGCAGATACGCAGTATTTT
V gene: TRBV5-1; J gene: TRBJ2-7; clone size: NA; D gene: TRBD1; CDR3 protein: CASSLTGQGGEQYF; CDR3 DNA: TGCGCCAGCAGCTTGACCGGACAGGGAGGCGAGCAGTACTTC
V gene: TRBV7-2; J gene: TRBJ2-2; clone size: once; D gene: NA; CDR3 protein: CASSPGGANTGELFF; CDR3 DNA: TGTGCCAGCAGCCCCGGGGGAGCGAACACCGGGGAGCTGTTTTTT
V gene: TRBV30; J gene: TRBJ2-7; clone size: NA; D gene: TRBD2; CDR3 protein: CAWIKGTSGRGEQYF; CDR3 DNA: TGTGCCTGGATAAAGGGGACTAGCGGGAGAGGCGAGCAGTACTTC
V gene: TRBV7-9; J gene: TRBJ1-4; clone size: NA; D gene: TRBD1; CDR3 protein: CASSFSIGQGNEKLFF; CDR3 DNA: TGTGCCAGCAGCTTTAGTATAGGACAGGGAAATGAAAAACTGTTTTTT
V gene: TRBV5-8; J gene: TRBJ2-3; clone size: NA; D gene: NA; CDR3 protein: CASSLYSKSDTQYF; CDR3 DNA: TGTGCCAGCAGCTTGTATAGCAAGTCAGATACGCAGTATTTT
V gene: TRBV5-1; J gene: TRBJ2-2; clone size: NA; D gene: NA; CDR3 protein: CASSLGGTGELFF; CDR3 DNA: TGCGCCAGCAGCTTGGGAGGAACCGGGGAGCTGTTTTTT
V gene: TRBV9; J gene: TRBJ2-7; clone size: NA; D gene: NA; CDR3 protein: CASSVAPNLINPYEQYF; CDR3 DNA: TGTGCCAGCAGCGTAGCGCCTAACCTTATTAATCCCTACGAGCAGTACTTC